A single sample is the source of the 26 T cell receptor beta chains below, sequenced in a study of T-cell reconstitution after alpha-beta-depleted transplantation in children. Preparing the TCRbeta library involved the use of unique molecular identifiers. MiXCR was run by TCRdb on the PCR reads, yielding one entry per CDR3 protein. Counted here are fewer than 550,000 distinct CDR3 sequences, roughly 10% occurring once; the ten biggest clones make up 12% to 15%. The sample here was PBMCs, mostly from graft donor cells, taken 180 days after TCRalphabeta/CD19-depleted stem cell transplant. The receptor set was obtained from a female patient between 2 and 15 years old who had a stem cell transplant for aplastic anemia, so the T cells may come from the graft donor.

This chain links TRBV2 with TRBJ2-7; the match to TRBD2 covers 7 bases. The V gene end was trimmed by 7 bases and the J gene end by 5 bases; junction bases not matched to a gene: 11. The CDR3 spans 14 residues. Germline CDR1 is SNHLY and CDR2 is FYNNEI. CDR3 sequence reads: CASTFGTTRNEQYV. The CDR3 DNA follows: TGTGCCAGCACCTTCGGGACTACTCGCAACGAGCAGTACGTC.

This clonotype was detected only a few times. The rearrangement links TRBV9 to TRBJ2-7; D is possibly TRBD1 (6 bases). V was pared by 3 bases and J by 3 bases, with 19 bases between. CDR1 is SGDLS and CDR2 is YYNGEE in the germline V gene. The CDR3 extends over 16 amino acids. The CDR3 here is CASSEADSNPIYEQYF. The CDR3, as DNA: TGTGCCAGCAGCGAGGCGGACAGCAACCCTATCTACGAGCAGTACTTC. Drawing the rest from reference TRBV9 and TRBJ2-7, the complete variable domain is DSGVTQTPKHLITATGQRVTLRCSPRSGDLSVYWYQQSLDQGLQFLIQYYNGEERAKGNILERFSAQQFPDLHSELNLSSLELGDSALYFCASSEADSNPIYEQYFGPGTRLTVT.

Ten or more counts support this clonotype. This chain joins TRBV29-1 and TRBJ2-4; TRBD1 is a possible D gene (5 bases). Germline V gene sequence: CDR1 SQVTM, CDR2 ANQGSEA. The CDR3 contains 16 residues. V was clipped by 7 bases and J by 7 bases, with 26 bases between them. DNA of the CDR3: TGCAGCGCTGGCTACTATTCGACAGAGAAGAGGAACATTCAGTACTTC. It yields the protein CSAGYYSTEKRNIQYF.

This clonotype was seen only a few times. This chain uses TRBV20-1 with TRBJ2-5; possible D gene TRBD2, 6 bases. The V gene lost 2 bases and the J gene lost 2 bases, with 15 bases spanning the gap. Germline V gene sequence: CDR1 DFQATT, CDR2 SNEGSKA (reference sequence). The CDR3 loop spans 15 amino acids. CDR3 nucleotides: TGCAGTGCTAGATTAACCGGAGGGATACAAGAGACCCAGTACTTC. Amino acid sequence: CSARLTGGIQETQYF.

This clonotype occurred a few times. The gene calls are TRBV2 and TRBJ1-1, with D perhaps matching TRBD1 (6 bases). CDR1 and CDR2 (germline): SNHLY, FYNNEI. V was trimmed by 3 bases and J by 1 base, leaving 12 bases between them. This CDR3 is built from 15 residues. Here the CDR3 DNA reads TGTGCCAGCAGTGACGGCTCAGGGGAGAACACTGAAGCTTTCTTT. It specifies CASSDGSGENTEAFF.

At least ten counts were recorded for this clonotype. This chain joins TRBV12-3 or TRBV12-4 and TRBJ2-7, with 13 positions matching TRBD2. The CDR3 has 15 residues. Germline trimming cut 6 bases from V and 6 bases from J; bases unmatched to any gene: 8. CDR3 sequence (DNA): TGTGCCAGCAGCCTTCAACGACTAGCGGGAGGCGAGCAGTACTTC. Translating gives CASSLQRLAGGEQYF.

V usage is TRBV10-3 and J usage is TRBJ1-5, with D maybe TRBD1 (5 bases). CDR1 and CDR2 (germline): ENHRY, SYGVKD. V was cut by 3 bases and J by 0 bases, with 9 bases left in between. This CDR3 comprises 15 residues. In DNA, the CDR3 is TGTGCCATCAGTGAAGGGACTTATAGCAATCAGCCCCAGCATTTT. Protein: CAISEGTYSNQPQHF.

This chain joins TRBV29-1 and TRBJ2-5, with D maybe TRBD2 (5 bases). Deletions cut 5 bases from V and 1 base from J, with 14 bases between. Germline V CDR1 and CDR2: SQVTM, ANQGSEA. This CDR3 is built from 14 residues. The CDR3 loop is CSVCEWEPQETQYF. The CDR3 bases are TGCAGCGTTTGTGAGTGGGAGCCCCAAGAGACCCAGTACTTC.

This clonotype was observed a few times. The chain joins TRBV7-2 to TRBJ1-5; the match to TRBD1 covers 7 bases. The germline V gene encodes CDR1 SGHTA and CDR2 FQGNSA. V was pared by 4 bases and J by 3 bases, with 9 bases of the junction left unmatched. This CDR3 is built from 16 residues. Here the CDR3 DNA reads TGTGCCAGCAGCTGGATCCAGGGGGGGAACAATCAGCCCCAGCATTTT. Its translation is CASSWIQGGNNQPQHF.

The chain employs TRBV11-3 and TRBJ2-3; a weak D match, TRBD2 (7 bases). V lost 5 bases and J 3 bases, leaving 18 bases between the germline ends. Germline V gives CDR1 SGHNT, CDR2 YENEEA. CDR3 length: 16 residues. DNA for the CDR3: TGTGCCAGCAGCCAAGGGGGAGGGGTTGGTACAGATACGCAGTATTTT. Translated: CASSQGGGVGTDTQYF.

The gene calls are TRBV15 and TRBJ2-2; the D gene is possibly TRBD1 (5 bases). Trimming stripped 8 bases from V and 5 bases from J, with 18 bases between. The CDR3 is 15 residues long. Germline V lookup: CDR1 LNHNV, CDR2 YYDKDF (reference sequence). CDR3 sequence: CATVKRTPVTGELFF. The CDR3 DNA reads TGTGCCACCGTAAAGAGGACACCTGTAACCGGGGAGCTGTTTTTT.

The gene calls are TRBV29-1 and TRBJ2-1, with no clear D. Germline CDR1 reads SQVTM; CDR2 reads ANQGSEA. The germline V and J ends were trimmed by 1 base and 7 bases, with 5 bases remaining between them. CDR3 size: 11 residues. The CDR3 DNA sequence: TGCAGCGTTGAAGGTTTGAATGAGCAGTTCTTC. Its protein is CSVEGLNEQFF.

This clonotype was found a few times. This chain links TRBV28 with TRBJ2-5; D is ambiguous. The CDR3 has 14 residues. CDR1 and CDR2 from the germline V gene are MDHEN and SYDVKM. The germline V and J ends were trimmed by 2 bases and 1 base, with 8 bases remaining between them. CDR3 in DNA: TGTGCCAGCAGTTTACCGGCGGTCCAAGAGACCCAGTACTTC. Translated, it gives CASSLPAVQETQYF.

The J gene is TRBJ1-1, the V gene TRBV7-9; D may be TRBD1 (5 bases). V was shortened by 5 bases and J by 1 base, with 14 bases between the two germline ends. This CDR3 comprises 15 residues. The V gene's germline CDR1 is SEHNR and CDR2 FQNEAQ (reference sequence). DNA of the CDR3: TGTGCCAGCAGCGAGAACTTGGGGGAGAACACTGAAGCTTTCTTT. Amino acid sequence: CASSENLGENTEAFF.

The chain employs TRBV5-1 and TRBJ2-3; D gene unclear. Germline CDR1 and CDR2: SGHRS and YFSETQ. Deletions cut 1 base from V and 9 bases from J, with 12 bases between. The CDR3 is 13 residues long. CDR3 loop: CASSLSSEITQYF. The CDR3 DNA follows: TGCGCCAGCAGCTTGTCCTCTGAGATCACGCAGTATTTT.

The chain recombines TRBV11-1 with TRBJ2-5, with 7 bases lining up with TRBD1. Trimming removed 3 bases from V and 3 bases from J; junction bases left unmatched: 16. CDR1 is SGHAT and CDR2 is FQDESV in the germline V gene (reference sequence). CDR3 length: 18 residues. CDR3 sequence reads: CASSFLQTGDPDEETQYF. CDR3 nucleotide sequence: TGTGCCAGCAGCTTCCTCCAAACAGGGGACCCGGATGAAGAGACCCAGTACTTC.

The table lists this clonotype with many counts. The CDR3 is CSVFREDQLKAQYF. The CDR3 DNA is TGCAGCGTCTTCCGGGAGGACCAACTGAAGGCGCAGTATTTT. V gene TRBV29-1 combines with J gene TRBJ2-3; TRBD2 matches 7 bases. This CDR3 spans 14 amino acids. Germline V gene sequence: CDR1 SQVTM, CDR2 ANQGSEA. Trimming cost V 6 bases and J 10 bases; bases outside gene matches: 16.

The chain uses TRBV7-9 and TRBJ1-4; no definite D call. V was pared by 1 base and J by 4 bases, with 10 bases between. CDR3 length: 15 residues. The germline CDR1 and CDR2 sequences are SEHNR and FQNEAQ (reference sequence). Written as DNA, the CDR3 is TGTGCCAGCAGCTTAGGGGGAATAGATAATGAAAAACTGTTTTTT. Translated, it gives CASSLGGIDNEKLFF.

Notes on this clonotype: A much larger clone differs by one base, so this may be a read error. The chain employs TRBV5-6 and TRBJ2-4; tentative D call: TRBD1 (6 bases). The germline V gene has CDR1 SGHDT and CDR2 YYEEEE. This CDR3 comprises 15 residues. CDR3 DNA sequence: TGTGCCAGCAGCCTCAGGGGATCGGGCAAAAACATTCAGCACTTC. This codes for CASSLRGSGKNIQHF.

This clonotype was seen a handful of times. This sequence joins TRBV12-3 or TRBV12-4 and TRBJ2-1; 7 bases map to TRBD2. The CDR3 is made up of 16 amino acids. V lost 8 bases to trimming and J lost 7 bases; unmatched junction nucleotides: 17. In DNA form, the CDR3 reads TGTGCCAGCCGGGCCCGGGAGCGACTAGCAGGGAATGAGCAGTTCTTC. It is translated as CASRARERLAGNEQFF.

This chain links TRBV28 with TRBJ2-3, with 10 nucleotides matching TRBD2. Trimming took 3 bases from V and 6 from J; bases not matched to a gene: 9. CDR1 and CDR2 (germline): MDHEN, SYDVKM. The CDR3 extends over 16 amino acids. CDR3 residues: CASSFGAGGPGDTQYF. Written as DNA, the CDR3 is TGTGCCAGCAGTTTCGGAGCGGGAGGGCCGGGGGATACGCAGTATTTT. The entire variable domain, with the rest obtained from reference TRBV28 and TRBJ2-3, is as follows: DVKVTQSSRYLVKRTGEKVFLECVQDMDHENMFWYRQDPGLGLRLIYFSYDVKMKEKGDIPEGYSVSREKKERFSLILESASTNQTSMYLCASSFGAGGPGDTQYFGPGTRLTVL.

This clonotype appeared once. V and J are TRBV6-2 or TRBV6-3 and TRBJ1-6; D is undetermined. The CDR3 length is 14 residues. Trimming shortened V by 2 bases and J by 10 bases, and 12 bases separated the two germline ends. The V gene's germline CDR1 is MNHEY and CDR2 SVGEGT. The CDR3: CASSYVTEKSPLHF. The CDR3 bases are TGTGCCAGCAGTTACGTGACGGAGAAGTCACCCCTCCACTTT.

This clonotype has only a few counts. This chain joins TRBV20-1 and TRBJ2-1; 13 positions match TRBD2. The V gene end was trimmed by 6 bases and the J gene end by 12 bases; junction bases not matched to a gene: 11. Germline V CDR1 and CDR2: DFQATT, SNEGSKA (reference sequence). The CDR3 loop spans 14 amino acids. CDR3 in DNA: TGCAGTGCCTCCGGGACTAGCGGGATGGCCCCGCAGTTCTTC. Translation gives CSASGTSGMAPQFF.

This rearrangement joins TRBV18 to TRBJ1-1; D is unclear. Trimming stripped 3 bases from V and 5 bases from J, with 13 bases between. The CDR3 sequence is 14 residues long. The germline V gene has CDR1 KGHSH and CDR2 LQKENI. In DNA, the CDR3 is TGTGCCAGCTCACCTCACCAGGTGGGGACTGAAGCTTTCTTT. Residues: CASSPHQVGTEAFF. The full variable domain, its missing parts supplied by reference TRBV18 and TRBJ1-1, is NAGVMQNPRHLVRRRGQEARLRCSPMKGHSHVYWYRQLPEEGLKFMVYLQKENIIDESGMPKERFSAEFPKEGPSILRIQQVVRGDSAAYFCASSPHQVGTEAFFGQGTRLTVV.

This clonotype was recorded at least ten times. V is TRBV10-3 and J is TRBJ2-7, with 8 bases fitting TRBD2. This CDR3 region has 18 residues. V lost 5 bases to trimming and J lost 1 base; unmatched junction nucleotides: 16. Germline assignment: CDR1 ENHRY and CDR2 SYGVKD. CDR3 nucleotides: TGTGCCATCAGTCTTACCTTGACTAGCGCCAAATTGTCCTACGAGCAGTACTTC. This encodes CAISLTLTSAKLSYEQYF.

This clonotype was picked up a small number of times. The chain carries TRBV7-9 and TRBJ2-5, with a tentative D call TRBD2 (6 bases). The germline V gene encodes CDR1 SEHNR and CDR2 FQNEAQ (reference sequence). V lost 1 base and J 1 base, leaving 7 bases between the germline ends. The CDR3 totals 14 residues. CDR3 region: CASSLGLVQETQYF. In DNA form, the CDR3 reads TGTGCCAGCAGCTTAGGACTAGTCCAAGAGACCCAGTACTTC.